The clone carrying this T cell receptor (beta chain) was counted only a few times. Antigen specificity is unknown. Sequenced by immunoSEQ multiplex PCR; TCRdb stores in-frame clones only, minus some. Among about 35,000 clones listed, 80% were seen once. The data belong to a study of T cells in narcolepsy. The wider study: Enrolled donors included narcolepsy type 1 or type 2 patients and healthy controls.

CDR3 length: 16 residues. With V trimmed by 4 bases and J by 10 bases, 11 bases remained unmatched. Germline V CDR1 and CDR2: SGHNT, YYREEE (reference sequence). Study-level points and caveats: Autoreactive clone sequences were missing from some blood memory CD4+ repertoires. Healthy controls reportedly lacked the autoreactive clonotypes serially found in patients' blood.

This rearrangement joins TRBV5-4 to TRBJ2-1; 13 positions agree with TRBD2. The source of this sequence is a human donor in good health. Source material: memory (CD45RA-) CD4+ T cells from blood. CDR3 nucleotides: TGTGCCAGCAGCGTCAGACTAGCGGGGGGACTGAGGGAGCAGTTCTTC. This sequence encodes CASSVRLAGGLREQFF.